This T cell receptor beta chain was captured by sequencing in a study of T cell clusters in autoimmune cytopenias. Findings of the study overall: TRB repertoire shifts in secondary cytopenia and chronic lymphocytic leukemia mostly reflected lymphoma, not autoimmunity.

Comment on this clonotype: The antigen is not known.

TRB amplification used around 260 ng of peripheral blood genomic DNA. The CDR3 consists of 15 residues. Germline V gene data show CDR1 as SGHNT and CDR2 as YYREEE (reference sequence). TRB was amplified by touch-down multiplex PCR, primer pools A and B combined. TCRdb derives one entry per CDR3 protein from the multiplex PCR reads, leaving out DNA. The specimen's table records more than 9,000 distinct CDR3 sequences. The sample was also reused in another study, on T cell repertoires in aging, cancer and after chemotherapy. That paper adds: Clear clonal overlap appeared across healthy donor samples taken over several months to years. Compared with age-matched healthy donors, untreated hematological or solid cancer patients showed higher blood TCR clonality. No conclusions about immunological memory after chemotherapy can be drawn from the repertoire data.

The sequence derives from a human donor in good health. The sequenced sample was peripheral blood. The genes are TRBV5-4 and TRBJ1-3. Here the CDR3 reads CASSVDRYSGNTIYF.